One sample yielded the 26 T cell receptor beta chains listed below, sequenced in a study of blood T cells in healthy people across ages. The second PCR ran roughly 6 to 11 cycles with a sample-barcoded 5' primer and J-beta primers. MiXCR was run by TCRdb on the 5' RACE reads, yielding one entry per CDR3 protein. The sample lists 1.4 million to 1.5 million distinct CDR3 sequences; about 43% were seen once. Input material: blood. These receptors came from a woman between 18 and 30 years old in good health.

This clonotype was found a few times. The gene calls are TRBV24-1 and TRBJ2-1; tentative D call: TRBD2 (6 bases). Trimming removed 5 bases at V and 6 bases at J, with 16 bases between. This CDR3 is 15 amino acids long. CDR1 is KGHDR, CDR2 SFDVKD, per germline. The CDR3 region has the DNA TGTGCCACCAGTGCCCCCGACCATAGCGGCAATGAGCAGTTCTTC. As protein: CATSAPDHSGNEQFF.

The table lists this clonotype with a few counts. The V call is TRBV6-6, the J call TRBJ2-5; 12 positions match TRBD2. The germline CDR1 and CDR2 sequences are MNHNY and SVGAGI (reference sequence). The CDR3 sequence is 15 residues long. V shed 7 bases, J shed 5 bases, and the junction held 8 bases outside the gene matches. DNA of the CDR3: TGTGCCAGCAATCCCCTGGGACTAGCGGGTGAGACCCAGTACTTC. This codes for CASNPLGLAGETQYF.

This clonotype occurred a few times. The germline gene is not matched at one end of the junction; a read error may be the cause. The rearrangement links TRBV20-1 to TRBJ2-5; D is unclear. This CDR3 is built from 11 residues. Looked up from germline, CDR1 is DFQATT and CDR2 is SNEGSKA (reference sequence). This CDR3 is CSATNHETQYF. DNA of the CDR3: TGCAGCGCCACGAACCACGAGACCCAGTACTTC.

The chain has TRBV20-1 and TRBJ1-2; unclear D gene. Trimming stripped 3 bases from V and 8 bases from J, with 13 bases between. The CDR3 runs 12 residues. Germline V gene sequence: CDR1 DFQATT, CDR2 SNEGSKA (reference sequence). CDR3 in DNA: TGCAGTGCTAGTGGGCGGCACCGCGGCTACACCTTC. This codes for CSASGRHRGYTF.

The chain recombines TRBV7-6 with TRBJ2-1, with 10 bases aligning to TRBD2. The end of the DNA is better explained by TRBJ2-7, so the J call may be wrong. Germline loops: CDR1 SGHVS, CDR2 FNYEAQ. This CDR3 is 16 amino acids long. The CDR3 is CASSLQSSSGSYEQYF. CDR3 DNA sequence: TGTGCCAGCAGCTTACAGTCGTCTAGCGGGAGCTACGAGCAGTACTTC.

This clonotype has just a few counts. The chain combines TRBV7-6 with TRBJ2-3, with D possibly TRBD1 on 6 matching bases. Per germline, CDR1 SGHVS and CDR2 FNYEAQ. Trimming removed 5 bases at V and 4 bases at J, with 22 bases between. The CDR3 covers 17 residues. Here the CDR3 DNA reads TGTGCCAGCAGCCCTAAGACAGGCCTCTTCACATCAGATACGCAGTATTTT. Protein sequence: CASSPKTGLFTSDTQYF. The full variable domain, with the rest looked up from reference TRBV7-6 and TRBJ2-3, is GAGVSQSPRYKVTKRGQDVALRCDPISGHVSLYWYRQALGQGPEFLTYFNYEAQQDKSGLPNDRFSAERPEGSISTLTIQRTEQRDSAMYRCASSPKTGLFTSDTQYFGPGTRLTVL.

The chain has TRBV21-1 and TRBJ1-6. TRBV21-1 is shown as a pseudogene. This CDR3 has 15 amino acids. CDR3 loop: CAGSKAGSSNSPLHF. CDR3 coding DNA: TGTGCCGGCAGCAAAGCAGGGTCTAGTAATTCACCCCTCCACTTT.

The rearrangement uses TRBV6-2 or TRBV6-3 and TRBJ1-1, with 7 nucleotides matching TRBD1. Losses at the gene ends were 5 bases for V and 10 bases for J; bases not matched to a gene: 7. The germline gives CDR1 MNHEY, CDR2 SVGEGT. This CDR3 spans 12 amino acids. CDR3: CASSIDRARAFF. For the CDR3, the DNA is TGTGCCAGCAGTATCGACAGGGCTCGAGCTTTCTTT.

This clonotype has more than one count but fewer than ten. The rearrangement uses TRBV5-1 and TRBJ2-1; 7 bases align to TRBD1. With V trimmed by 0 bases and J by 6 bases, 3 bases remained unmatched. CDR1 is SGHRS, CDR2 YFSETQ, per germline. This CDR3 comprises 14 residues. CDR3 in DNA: TGCGCCAGCAGCTTGGGGGGGACAGTCAATGAGCAGTTCTTC. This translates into CASSLGGTVNEQFF.

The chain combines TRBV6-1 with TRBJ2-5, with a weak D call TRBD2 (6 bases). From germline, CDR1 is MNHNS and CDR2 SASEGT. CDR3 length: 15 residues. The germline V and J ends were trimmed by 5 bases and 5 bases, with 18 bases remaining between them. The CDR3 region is CASSRDFLEWETQYF. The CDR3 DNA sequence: TGTGCCAGCAGTCGGGACTTTCTAGAGTGGGAGACCCAGTACTTC.

The CDR3 sequence: CASSTGQNTDTQYF. In DNA, the CDR3 is TGTGCCAGCAGTACGGGACAGAACACAGATACGCAGTATTTT. The chain couples TRBV12-3 or TRBV12-4 to TRBJ2-3; 7 bases are a match to TRBD1. V gave up 5 bases and J gave up 2 bases; unmatched junction bases: 4. This CDR3 is built from 14 residues.

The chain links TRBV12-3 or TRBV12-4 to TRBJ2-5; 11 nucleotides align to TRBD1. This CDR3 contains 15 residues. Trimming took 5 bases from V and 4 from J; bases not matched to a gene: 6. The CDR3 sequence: CASSRGGTGGETQYF. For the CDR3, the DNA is TGTGCCAGCAGTCGGGGGGGGACAGGGGGAGAGACCCAGTACTTC.

Here the CDR3 DNA reads TGCAGTGCTAGCCCCGGTGGCAACTATGGCTACACCTTC. Translation gives CSASPGGNYGYTF. The V and J genes are TRBV20-1 and TRBJ1-2; D is undetermined. V shed 3 bases and J shed 2 bases, with 10 bases lying between them. The CDR3 totals 13 residues. Germline V gene lookup returns CDR1 DFQATT and CDR2 SNEGSKA (reference sequence).

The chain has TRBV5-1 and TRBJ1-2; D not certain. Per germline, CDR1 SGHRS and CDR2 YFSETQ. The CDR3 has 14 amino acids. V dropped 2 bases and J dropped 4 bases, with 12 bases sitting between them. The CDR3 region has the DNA TGCGCCAGCAGCTTCGGTGTCGGGTCCTATGGCTACACCTTC. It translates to CASSFGVGSYGYTF.

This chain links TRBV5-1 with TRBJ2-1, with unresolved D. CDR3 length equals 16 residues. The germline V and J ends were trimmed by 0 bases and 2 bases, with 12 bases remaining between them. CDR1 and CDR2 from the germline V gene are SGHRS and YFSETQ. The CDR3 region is CASSLVGRSTYNEQFF. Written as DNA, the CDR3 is TGCGCCAGCAGCTTGGTAGGGCGCTCAACCTACAATGAGCAGTTCTTC.

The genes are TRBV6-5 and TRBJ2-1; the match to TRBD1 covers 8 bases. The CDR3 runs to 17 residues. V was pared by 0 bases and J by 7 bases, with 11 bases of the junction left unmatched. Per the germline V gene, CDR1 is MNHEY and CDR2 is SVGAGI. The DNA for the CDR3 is TGTGCCAGCAGTTACTCGATACCGCAGGGGGCGCGAAATGAGCAGTTCTTC. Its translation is CASSYSIPQGARNEQFF.

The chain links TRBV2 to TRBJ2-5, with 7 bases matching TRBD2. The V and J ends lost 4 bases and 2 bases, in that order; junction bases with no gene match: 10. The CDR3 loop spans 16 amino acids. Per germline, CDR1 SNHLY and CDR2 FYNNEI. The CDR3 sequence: CASSGTWRERQETQYF. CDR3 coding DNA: TGTGCCAGCAGTGGGACTTGGCGGGAGAGGCAAGAGACCCAGTACTTC. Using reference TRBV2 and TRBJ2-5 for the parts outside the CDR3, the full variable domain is EPEVTQTPSHQVTQMGQEVILRCVPISNHLYFYWYRQILGQKVEFLVSFYNNEISEKSEIFDDQFSVERPDGSNFTLKIRSTKLEDSAMYFCASSGTWRERQETQYFGPGTRLLVL.

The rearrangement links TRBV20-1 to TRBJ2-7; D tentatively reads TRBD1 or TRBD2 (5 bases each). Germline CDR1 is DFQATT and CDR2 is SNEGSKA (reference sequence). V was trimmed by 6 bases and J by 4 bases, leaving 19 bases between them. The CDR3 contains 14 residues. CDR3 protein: CSAPSGQGYYEQYF. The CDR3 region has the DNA TGCAGTGCCCCCTCGGGGCAGGGTTATTACGAGCAGTACTTC.

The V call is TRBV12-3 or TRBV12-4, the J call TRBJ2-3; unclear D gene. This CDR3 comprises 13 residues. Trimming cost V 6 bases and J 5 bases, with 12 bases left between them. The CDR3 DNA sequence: TGTGCCAGCAGCCAAAGACCCGAAGATACGCAGTATTTT. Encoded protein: CASSQRPEDTQYF.

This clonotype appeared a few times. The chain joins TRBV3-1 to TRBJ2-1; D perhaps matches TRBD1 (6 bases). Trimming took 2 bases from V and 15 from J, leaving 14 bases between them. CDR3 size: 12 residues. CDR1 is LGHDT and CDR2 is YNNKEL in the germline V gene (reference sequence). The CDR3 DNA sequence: TGTGCCAGCAGCCAACCCCAGGGGAACCCGTTCTTC. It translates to CASSQPQGNPFF.

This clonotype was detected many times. CDR3 nucleotides: TGTGCCAGCAGTTTCACAGGGAGCTCCTACAATGAGCAGTTCTTC. The encoded protein is CASSFTGSSYNEQFF. V usage is TRBV27 and J usage is TRBJ2-1; TRBD1 might be the D (6 bases). CDR3 length: 15 amino acids. Trimming pared 3 bases from V and 0 bases from J, leaving 9 bases between. Germline assignment: CDR1 MNHEY and CDR2 SMNVEV (reference sequence).

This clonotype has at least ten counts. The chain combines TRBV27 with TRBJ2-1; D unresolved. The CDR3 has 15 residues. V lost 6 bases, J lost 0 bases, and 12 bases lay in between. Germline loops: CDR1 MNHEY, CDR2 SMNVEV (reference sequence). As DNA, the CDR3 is TGTGCCAGCAGAACCAGAATCAGCTCCTACAATGAGCAGTTCTTC. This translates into CASRTRISSYNEQFF.

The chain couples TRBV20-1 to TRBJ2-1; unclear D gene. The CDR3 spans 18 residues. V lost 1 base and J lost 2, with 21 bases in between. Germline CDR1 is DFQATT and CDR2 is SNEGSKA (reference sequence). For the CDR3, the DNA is TGCAGTGCTAGAGTTTCCGCTGCAGCCGCTCAAGCCTACAATGAGCAGTTCTTC. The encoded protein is CSARVSAAAAQAYNEQFF.

The CDR3: CSASSGTSYNEQFF. CDR3 bases: TGCAGTGCTAGCTCTGGGACGTCCTACAATGAGCAGTTCTTC. The chain combines TRBV20-1 with TRBJ2-1, with D possibly called TRBD1 or TRBD2 (5 bases each). The CDR3 has 14 residues. The germline V and J ends were trimmed by 3 bases and 1 base, with 10 bases remaining between them. The V gene's germline CDR1 is DFQATT and CDR2 SNEGSKA (reference sequence).

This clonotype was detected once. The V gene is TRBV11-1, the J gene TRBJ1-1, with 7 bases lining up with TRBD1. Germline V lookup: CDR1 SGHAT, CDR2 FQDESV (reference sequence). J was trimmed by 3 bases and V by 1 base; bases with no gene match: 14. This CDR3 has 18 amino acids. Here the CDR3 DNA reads TGTGCCAGCAGCTTAGGGAGGGGGCTCGCCATGTCGGACACTGAAGCTTTCTTT. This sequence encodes CASSLGRGLAMSDTEAFF. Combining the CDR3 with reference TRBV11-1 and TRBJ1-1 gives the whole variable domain EAEVAQSPRYKITEKSQAVAFWCDPISGHATLYWYRQILGQGPELLVQFQDESVVDDSQLPKDRFSAERLKGVDSTLKIQPAELGDSAMYLCASSLGRGLAMSDTEAFFGQGTRLTVV.

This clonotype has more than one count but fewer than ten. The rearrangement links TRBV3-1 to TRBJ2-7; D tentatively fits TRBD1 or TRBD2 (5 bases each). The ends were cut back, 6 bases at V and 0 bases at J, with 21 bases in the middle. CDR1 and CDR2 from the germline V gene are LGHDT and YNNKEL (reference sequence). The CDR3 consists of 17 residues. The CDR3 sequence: CASSSGPRGTSSYEQYF. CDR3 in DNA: TGTGCCAGCAGTTCCGGACCAAGGGGAACTAGCTCCTACGAGCAGTACTTC.